This TCR beta chain was captured by sequencing in a study of cytomegalovirus exposure and HLA in healthy donors. General study findings and limits: Being indistinguishable, some V segments were excluded, TRBV6-2 and TRBV6-3 among them. Later, an analysis showed that TCR beta chains associated with HLA were more clonally expanded than others that were equally common.

Germline assignment: CDR1 MNHNY and CDR2 SVGAGI (reference sequence). CDR3 length equals 15 residues. The V end lost 2 bases, the J end lost 0 bases, and 10 bases lay between the germline ends. Each donor's status was that of a healthy bone marrow donor. Though nominally healthy at sampling, donors likely had unrecorded immune exposures. Notes on this clone: Its antigen is undetermined.

With 60 Vbeta and 13 Jbeta primers, the PCR was carried out. Profiled with immunoSEQ multiplex PCR; TCRdb holds only in-frame clones, not every one. Of more than 200,000 clones listed, approximately 79% are singletons. Material for sequencing was PBMCs. The clonotype originates from a male donor in good health and CMV-seronegative. J is TRBJ1-1 and V is TRBV6-6; the D is unclear. The CDR3 DNA reads TGTGCCAGCAGTTACGCCGGCGGGATGAACACTGAAGCTTTCTTT. Protein sequence: CASSYAGGMNTEAFF.